This TCR beta chain was retrieved from a study of T-cell memory formation after mild COVID-19. From the 5' RACE reads, TCRdb called clonotypes with MiXCR, one entry per CDR3 protein. The sample contains about 340,000 distinct CDR3 sequences, 10% to 15% of which appear only once. This clonotype showed up just a few times. Trimming took off 5 bases at V and 6 bases at J, with 13 bases between the two ends. This CDR3 is built from 13 residues. Per the germline V gene, CDR1 is SGHVS and CDR2 is FNYEAQ. The sequencing sample was made of PBMCs or a T cell subset sorted from them (not recorded which). This clonotype was obtained from a man younger than 35 who had mild COVID-19 (a few samples of this study predate the infection). Cell type and time point are not known. V and J are TRBV7-6 and TRBJ1-2; D gene ambiguous. For the CDR3, the DNA is TGTGCCAGCAGCGAAGGGAGGTCGGATGGCTACACCTTC. This gives the protein CASSEGRSDGYTF.